This TCR beta chain was sequenced for a study of early T cells in non-severe SARS-CoV-2 infection. The germline V gene has CDR1 MNHEY and CDR2 SVGAGI. Trimming removed 6 bases at V and 10 bases at J, with 20 bases between. This CDR3 contains 14 residues. Unique molecular identifiers were added to individual cDNA molecules. TCRdb fed the 5' RACE reads into MiXCR, producing one record per CDR3 protein. The sample has about 44,000 distinct CDR3 sequences, 6.1% seen once; the top ten hold around 12%. The source of this sequence is an adult who was a healthcare worker with PCR-confirmed SARS-CoV-2 infection or an uninfected control (not recorded which). V usage is TRBV6-5 and J usage is TRBJ2-3, with D possibly matching TRBD1 (5 bases). Source material: whole blood. This chain's CDR3 is CASSPAGSSRPQYF. For the CDR3, the DNA is TGTGCCAGCAGCCCAGCAGGGTCTTCTCGTCCGCAGTATTTT.